The present entry profiles one T cell receptor (beta chain) with its context. These data originate in a study of cytomegalovirus exposure and HLA in healthy donors. V dropped 0 bases and J dropped 6; count of bases not matched to a gene: 15. Per germline, CDR1 SGHVS and CDR2 FNYEAQ. This CDR3 is 19 amino acids long. PCR used 60 Vbeta primers and 13 Jbeta primers. Here immunoSEQ multiplex PCR was the method, and the copy in TCRdb shows in-frame clones only, minus some. This sample has under 70,000 clones, with roughly 80% found just once. The chain is built from TRBV7-6 and TRBJ2-2, with 8 bases that match TRBD2. The receptor was isolated from a male donor in good health and CMV-seropositive. Sequencing was carried out using PBMCs. In DNA, the CDR3 is TGTGCCAGCAGCTTAGCGGCAATTGGACCGGGAGGGGGATCCGGGGAGCTGTTTTTT. This gives the protein CASSLAAIGPGGGSGELFF.